Below are 32 T cell receptor beta chains sequenced from a single sample in a study of OX40 agonist ivuxolimab in advanced cancers. The protocol was immunoSEQ multiplex PCR, while the TCRdb copy is restricted to in-frame clones and leaves out a portion. The sample yields about 30,000 clones, under 95% seen once. The sequencing here drew on CD4+ or CD8+ T cells sorted from blood, taken in a trial of the OX40 agonist ivuxolimab. The receptor set was obtained from an adult with an advanced solid tumor such as melanoma, head and neck, liver or kidney cancer.

The chain is built from TRBV7-9 and TRBJ1-5, with D hard to call. V was trimmed by 4 bases and J by 1 base, leaving 11 bases between them. CDR3 size: 15 residues. Germline lookup yields CDR1 SEHNR and CDR2 FQNEAQ (reference sequence). The CDR3, as DNA: TGTGCCAGCAGCTCTGCCGGGAAAAGCAATCAGCCCCAGCATTTT. It codes for CASSSAGKSNQPQHF.

The chain links TRBV20-1 to TRBJ1-1, with D perhaps TRBD1 (5 bases). Trimming left V 6 bases short and J 11 bases short, with 13 bases between. The CDR3 extends over 10 amino acids. CDR1 and CDR2 (germline): DFQATT, SNEGSKA (reference sequence). CDR3 nucleotides: TGCAGTGCCGCCGGGGGACGGGCTTTCTTT. It translates to CSAAGGRAFF.

In the case of this clone: Other DNA sequences from this sample encode an identical CDR3 as well. The chain joins TRBV27 to TRBJ2-1; D is possibly TRBD1 (5 bases). The CDR3 consists of 12 residues. In germline, CDR1 is MNHEY, CDR2 SMNVEV (reference sequence). Deletions cut 1 base from V and 8 bases from J, with 6 bases between. The chain's CDR3 is CASSLLGDEQFF. For the CDR3, the DNA is TGTGCCAGCAGTTTATTAGGGGATGAGCAGTTCTTC.

The chain links TRBV7-6 to TRBJ2-3; 7 bases are a match to TRBD1. The CDR3 is 16 amino acids. CDR1 SGHVS and CDR2 FNYEAQ come from the germline V gene. V lost 6 bases to trimming and J lost 2 bases; unmatched junction nucleotides: 11. CDR3 sequence reads: CASSPGTALYTDTQYF. The CDR3 nucleotides are TGTGCCAGCAGTCCCGGGACAGCGTTATACACAGATACGCAGTATTTT.

The CDR3 DNA is TGTGCCAGCATAGCACTCGGAAGCTCTGGAAACACCATATATTTT. Amino acid sequence: CASIALGSSGNTIYF. J is TRBJ1-3 and V is TRBV7-9, with D hard to call. Germline V CDR1 and CDR2: SEHNR, FQNEAQ (reference sequence). This CDR3 region has 15 residues. Trimming took 7 bases from V and 0 from J, leaving 13 bases between them.

The V gene is TRBV9, the J gene TRBJ2-1; TRBD2 matches 9 bases. There are 16 residues in the CDR3. Per germline, CDR1 SGDLS and CDR2 YYNGEE. V lost 3 bases, J lost 2 bases, and 6 bases stayed unmatched. The chain's CDR3 is CASSGIAGVPYNEQFF. Here the CDR3 DNA reads TGTGCCAGCAGCGGAATAGCGGGAGTCCCCTACAATGAGCAGTTCTTC.

The chain uses TRBV19 and TRBJ1-1, with 8 bases aligning to TRBD1. The CDR3 has 15 residues. Trimming took 1 base from V and 1 from J; bases not matched to a gene: 2. CDR1 is LNHDA, CDR2 SQIVND, per germline (reference sequence). CDR3: CASSIATGGNTEAFF. CDR3 nucleotide sequence: TGTGCCAGTAGTATAGCTACAGGGGGGAACACTGAAGCTTTCTTT.

The chain couples TRBV5-6 to TRBJ1-1; D is perhaps TRBD1 (6 bases). The germline V and J ends were trimmed by 0 bases and 5 bases, with 14 bases remaining between them. Looked up from germline, CDR1 is SGHDT and CDR2 is YYEEEE. The CDR3 loop spans 15 amino acids. The CDR3 DNA reads as TGTGCCAGCAGCTTGGACGGGGGCTCGAGGACTGAAGCTTTCTTT. The encoded protein is CASSLDGGSRTEAFF.

The count of this clone is one. The rearrangement links TRBV21-1 to TRBJ2-7; the table names TRBD1, a call not compared with the DNA. TRBV21-1 is a pseudogene segment. The length of the CDR3 is 15 residues. The CDR3 DNA is TGTGCCAGCAGCAAAGATAAGACAGGGACCTACGAGCAGTACTTC. This gives the protein CASSKDKTGTYEQYF.

The genes are TRBV5-1 and TRBJ2-1, with 11 bases that match TRBD2. Germline-derived CDR1 and CDR2 are SGHRS and YFSETQ. With V trimmed by 3 bases and J by 5 bases, 7 bases remained unmatched. The CDR3 is 16 residues long. As DNA, the CDR3 is TGCGCCAGCAGCTGGTATACTAGCGGGGGTAACAATGAGCAGTTCTTC. It translates to CASSWYTSGGNNEQFF. Together with reference TRBV5-1 and TRBJ2-1, the CDR3 gives the full variable domain: KAGVTQTPRYLIKTRGQQVTLSCSPISGHRSVSWYQQTPGQGLQFLFEYFSETQRNKGNFPGRFSGRQFSNSRSEMNVSTLELGDSALYLCASSWYTSGGNNEQFFGPGTRLTVL.

J is TRBJ2-1 and V is TRBV27, with no clear D. CDR3 size: 14 residues. Trimming removed 5 bases at V and 1 base at J, with 9 bases between. Germline V gene data show CDR1 as MNHEY and CDR2 as SMNVEV (reference sequence). DNA for the CDR3: TGTGCCAGCAGTGGAGTCTTATCCTACAATGAGCAGTTCTTC. Amino acids: CASSGVLSYNEQFF.

The chain employs TRBV10-3 and TRBJ1-5; D uncertain. Trimming removed 2 bases at V and 4 bases at J, with 9 bases between. Per the germline V gene, CDR1 is ENHRY and CDR2 is SYGVKD. The CDR3 covers 14 residues. The CDR3 nucleotides are TGTGCCATCAGTGAGGCGCACCCAAATCAGCCCCAGCATTTT. Translated, it gives CAISEAHPNQPQHF.

The gene calls are TRBV6-1 and TRBJ2-3; D gene uncertain. The CDR3 runs 17 residues. With 3 bases removed from V and 10 bases from J, the gap between germline ends came to 26 bases. Germline V CDR1 and CDR2: MNHNS, SASEGT. CDR3 nucleotides: TGTGCCAGCAGTGAGTGGTGGGCCGGGTCCTCTGGGGTGTCGCAGTATTTT. Translating gives CASSEWWAGSSGVSQYF.

The chain combines TRBV29-1 with TRBJ1-1; D is ambiguous. Between the trimmed V and J ends, which lost 5 bases and 2 bases, there was a span of 15 bases. Germline V gene lookup returns CDR1 SQVTM and CDR2 ANQGSEA. The CDR3 length is 14 residues. The CDR3 nucleotides read TGCAGCGTTAGCGGGCTAGGTCCAAACACTGAAGCTTTCTTT. This gives the protein CSVSGLGPNTEAFF.

The chain is built from TRBV28 and TRBJ2-7, with 7 nucleotides matching TRBD2. Trimming cost V 11 bases and J 0 bases; bases outside gene matches: 7. The length of the CDR3 is 13 residues. The V gene's germline CDR1 is MDHEN and CDR2 SYDVKM. This chain's CDR3 is CAGSGHLSYEQYF. The CDR3 DNA reads as TGTGCCGGTAGCGGGCACCTCTCCTACGAGCAGTACTTC.

This sequence joins TRBV28 and TRBJ1-2; D call uncertain. The CDR3 is 14 residues long. Trimming cost V 5 bases and J 1 base, with 11 bases left between them. Germline CDR1 is MDHEN and CDR2 is SYDVKM. The CDR3: CASSLLDFNYGYTF. For the CDR3, the DNA is TGTGCCAGCAGTCTCCTCGATTTTAACTATGGCTACACCTTC.

This clone was picked up one time. The chain couples TRBV28 to TRBJ2-5, with D unclear. CDR1 is MDHEN, CDR2 SYDVKM, per germline. The V end lost 3 bases, the J end lost 2 bases, and 16 bases lay between the germline ends. The length of the CDR3 is 16 residues. DNA for the CDR3: TGTGCCAGCAGTTTGTCGTTTCAGATACTGCAAGAGACCCAGTACTTC. Amino acid sequence: CASSLSFQILQETQYF. Variable domain in full (rest from reference TRBV28 and TRBJ2-5): DVKVTQSSRYLVKRTGEKVFLECVQDMDHENMFWYRQDPGLGLRLIYFSYDVKMKEKGDIPEGYSVSREKKERFSLILESASTNQTSMYLCASSLSFQILQETQYFGPGTRLLVL.

V usage is TRBV27 and J usage is TRBJ2-1; 9 nucleotides agree with TRBD2. This CDR3 is 15 amino acids long. Germline V lookup: CDR1 MNHEY, CDR2 SMNVEV (reference sequence). V dropped 3 bases and J dropped 4; count of bases not matched to a gene: 4. CDR3 amino acids: CASSLGLAEYNEQFF. In DNA form, the CDR3 reads TGTGCCAGCAGTTTGGGACTAGCAGAATACAATGAGCAGTTCTTC.

The V gene is TRBV27, the J gene TRBJ1-4; TRBD1 aligns across 7 bases. The V segment lost 6 bases and the J segment 5 bases; nucleotides outside the gene matches: 6. Germline V gene lookup returns CDR1 MNHEY and CDR2 SMNVEV (reference sequence). CDR3 length equals 14 residues. The CDR3 bases are TGTGCCAGCAGATCGGGACAGTTCAATGAAAAACTGTTTTTT. Translation gives CASRSGQFNEKLFF.

V is TRBV23-1 and J is TRBJ2-3, with a possible D match to TRBD2 (5 bases). TRBV23-1 is an ORF for which the function is uncertain. The V gene lost 2 bases and the J gene lost 0 bases, with 6 bases spanning the gap. This CDR3 is built from 14 residues. For the CDR3, the DNA is TGCGCCAGCAGTCAACGAGGGAGCACAGATACGCAGTATTTT. Its protein product is CASSQRGSTDTQYF.

The CDR3 protein is CASSLERETQYF. The CDR3 DNA reads as TGTGCCAGCAGCTTAGAAAGAGAGACCCAGTACTTC. The rearrangement links TRBV7-2 to TRBJ2-5; D is uncertain. Between the trimmed V and J ends, which lost 1 base and 4 bases, there was a span of 4 bases. The V gene's germline CDR1 is SGHTA and CDR2 FQGNSA. The CDR3 is 12 amino acids. The full variable domain, rest sourced from reference TRBV7-2 and TRBJ2-5, is GAGVSQSPSNKVTEKGKDVELRCDPISGHTALYWYRQSLGQGLEFLIYFQGNSAPDKSGLPSDRFSAERTGGSVSTLTIQRTQQEDSAVYLCASSLERETQYFGPGTRLLVL.

The CDR3 DNA reads TGTGCCAGCAGCGTAGGGGGATCCACCGGGGAGCTGTTTTTT. Translation: CASSVGGSTGELFF. The chain employs TRBV9 and TRBJ2-2; the D is unclear. The CDR3 totals 14 residues. Germline V gene lookup returns CDR1 SGDLS and CDR2 YYNGEE. The V end lost 0 bases, the J end lost 4 bases, and 7 bases lay between the germline ends. The full variable domain, its missing parts supplied by reference TRBV9 and TRBJ2-2, is DSGVTQTPKHLITATGQRVTLRCSPRSGDLSVYWYQQSLDQGLQFLIQYYNGEERAKGNILERFSAQQFPDLHSELNLSSLELGDSALYFCASSVGGSTGELFFGEGSRLTVL.

The chain is built from TRBV5-8 and TRBJ2-7; TRBD1 matches at 12 bases. This CDR3 is 15 amino acids long. CDR1 is SGHTS, CDR2 YDEGEE, per germline. V trimming: 3 bases; J trimming: 5 bases; junction bases outside the gene matches: 6. The CDR3 nucleotides read TGTGCCAGCAGCTCCGGGACAGGGGGCATGGACGAGCAGTACTTC. Protein product: CASSSGTGGMDEQYF.

The chain joins TRBV7-2 to TRBJ2-7; 8 bases line up with TRBD1. Germline V gene lookup returns CDR1 SGHTA and CDR2 FQGNSA. The J segment lost 2 bases and the V segment lost 4 bases, leaving 4 bases of the junction unmatched. The CDR3 runs 14 residues. As DNA, the CDR3 is TGTGCCAGCAGCTACGGGACAGGCACCTACGAGCAGTACTTC. As protein: CASSYGTGTYEQYF.

The V gene is TRBV6-5, the J gene TRBJ1-4, with unresolved D. The ends were cut back, 0 bases at V and 15 bases at J, with 11 bases in the middle. CDR3 length equals 12 residues. Per germline, CDR1 MNHEY and CDR2 SVGAGI. The CDR3 protein is CASSYSDGEMFF. For the CDR3, the DNA is TGTGCCAGCAGTTACTCGGACGGGGAAATGTTTTTT.

The genes are TRBV2 and TRBJ1-1, with TRBD1 identical over 8 bases. V dropped 6 bases and J dropped 2; count of bases not matched to a gene: 5. The CDR3 has 14 amino acids. Germline CDR1 reads SNHLY; CDR2 reads FYNNEI. This CDR3 is CASSLDRGNTEAFF. The CDR3 bases are TGTGCCAGCAGCCTTGACAGGGGAAACACTGAAGCTTTCTTT.

Note on this clone: The same CDR3 is also encoded by other DNA sequences in this sample. The V gene is TRBV6-1, the J gene TRBJ2-7; D possibly corresponds to TRBD2 (6 bases). Germline V CDR1 and CDR2: MNHNS, SASEGT. This CDR3 spans 12 amino acids. Trimming took off 6 bases at V and 7 bases at J, with 13 bases between the two ends. DNA for the CDR3: TGTGCCAGCAGGGACGGGGCGGGAGAGCAGTACGTC. This codes for CASRDGAGEQYV.

J is TRBJ1-2 and V is TRBV6-5; 10 positions agree with TRBD1. The CDR3 runs 15 residues. Unmatched junction bases numbered 9, after V lost 7 bases and J lost 4 bases. Germline CDR1 reads MNHEY; CDR2 reads SVGAGI. In DNA, the CDR3 is TGTGCCAGCATCGAACCGGGACAGGGGATCTATGGCTACACCTTC. Its protein is CASIEPGQGIYGYTF.

The chain couples TRBV27 to TRBJ2-7, with D unclear. The ends were cut back, 4 bases at V and 0 bases at J, with 7 bases in the middle. This CDR3 spans 13 amino acids. Germline V gene lookup returns CDR1 MNHEY and CDR2 SMNVEV (reference sequence). The CDR3 here is CASSYKSSYEQYF. The CDR3 DNA reads as TGTGCCAGCAGTTATAAAAGCTCCTACGAGCAGTACTTC.

Here the CDR3 DNA reads TGTGCCAGCAGCTTGGGCAGGTCCACCTACGAGCAGTACGTC. Its protein product is CASSLGRSTYEQYV. The V and J genes are TRBV5-6 and TRBJ2-7, with D uncertain. There are 14 residues in the CDR3. Germline V gives CDR1 SGHDT, CDR2 YYEEEE. V shed 0 bases and J shed 2 bases, with 9 bases lying between them.

This chain connects TRBV9 to TRBJ2-7, with 12 bases fitting TRBD2. CDR1 is SGDLS and CDR2 is YYNGEE in the germline V gene. With 0 bases clipped from V and 3 bases from J, the junction kept 4 bases outside the gene matches. This CDR3 contains 16 residues. This CDR3 reads CASSVAGTSGFYEQYF. CDR3 bases: TGTGCCAGCAGCGTAGCTGGGACTAGCGGGTTCTACGAGCAGTACTTC.

The V call is TRBV6-1, the J call TRBJ2-3, with D maybe TRBD1 (6 bases). This CDR3 contains 16 residues. Per germline, CDR1 MNHNS and CDR2 SASEGT. The V end was cut by 1 base, the J end by 2 bases, with 13 bases between. The CDR3, as DNA: TGTGCCAGCAGTGAAGAGGGGGACAAATTCACAGATACGCAGTATTTT. Its translation is CASSEEGDKFTDTQYF.